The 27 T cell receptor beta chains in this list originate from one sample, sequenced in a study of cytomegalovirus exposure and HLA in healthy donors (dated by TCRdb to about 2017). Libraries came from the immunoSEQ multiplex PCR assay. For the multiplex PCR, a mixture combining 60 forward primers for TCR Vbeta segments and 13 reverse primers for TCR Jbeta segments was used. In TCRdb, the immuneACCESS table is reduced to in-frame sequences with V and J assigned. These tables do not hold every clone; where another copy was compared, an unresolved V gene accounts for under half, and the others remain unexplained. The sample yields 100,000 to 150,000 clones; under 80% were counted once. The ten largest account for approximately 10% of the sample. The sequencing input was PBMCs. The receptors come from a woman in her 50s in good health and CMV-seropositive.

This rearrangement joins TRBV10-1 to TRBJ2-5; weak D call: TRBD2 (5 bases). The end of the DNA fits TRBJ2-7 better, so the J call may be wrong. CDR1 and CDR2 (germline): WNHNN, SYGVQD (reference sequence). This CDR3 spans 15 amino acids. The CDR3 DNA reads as TGCGCCGCCCCCCTGCCTGAGGGCAGCTCCTACGAGCAGTACTTC. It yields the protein CAAPLPEGSSYEQYF.

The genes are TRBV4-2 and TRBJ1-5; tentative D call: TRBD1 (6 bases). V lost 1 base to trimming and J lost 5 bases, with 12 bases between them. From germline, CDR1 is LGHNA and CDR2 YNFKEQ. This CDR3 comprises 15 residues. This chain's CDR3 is CASSQADRQDQPQHF. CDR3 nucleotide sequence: TGTGCCAGCAGCCAAGCCGACAGGCAAGATCAGCCCCAGCATTTT.

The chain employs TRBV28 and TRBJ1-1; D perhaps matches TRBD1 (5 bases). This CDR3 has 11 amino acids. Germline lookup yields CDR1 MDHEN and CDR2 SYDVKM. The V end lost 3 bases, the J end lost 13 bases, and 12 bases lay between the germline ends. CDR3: CASSLEGKGFF. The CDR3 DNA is TGTGCCAGCAGTTTGGAGGGGAAAGGTTTCTTT.

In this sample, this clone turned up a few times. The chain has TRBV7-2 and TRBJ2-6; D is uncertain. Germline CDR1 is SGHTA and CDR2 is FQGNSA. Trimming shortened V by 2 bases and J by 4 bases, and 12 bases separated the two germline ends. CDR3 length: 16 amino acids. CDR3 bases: TGTGCCAGCAGCTTAATGCTTTACGGGGGGGCCAACGTCCTGACTTTC. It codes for CASSLMLYGGANVLTF.

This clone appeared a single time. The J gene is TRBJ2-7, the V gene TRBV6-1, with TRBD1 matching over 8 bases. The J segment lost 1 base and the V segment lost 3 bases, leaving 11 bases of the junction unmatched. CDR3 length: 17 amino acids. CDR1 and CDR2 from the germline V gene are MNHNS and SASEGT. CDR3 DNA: TGTGCCAGCAGTGACCCCGGGGGAGACAGGGGTTCCTACGAGCAGTACTTC. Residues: CASSDPGGDRGSYEQYF.

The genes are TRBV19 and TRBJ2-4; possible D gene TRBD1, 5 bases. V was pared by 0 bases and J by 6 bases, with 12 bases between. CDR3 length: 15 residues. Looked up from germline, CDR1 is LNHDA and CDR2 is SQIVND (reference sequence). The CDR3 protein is CASSIDKGPSNIQYF. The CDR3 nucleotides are TGTGCCAGTAGTATAGATAAGGGGCCATCAAACATTCAGTACTTC.

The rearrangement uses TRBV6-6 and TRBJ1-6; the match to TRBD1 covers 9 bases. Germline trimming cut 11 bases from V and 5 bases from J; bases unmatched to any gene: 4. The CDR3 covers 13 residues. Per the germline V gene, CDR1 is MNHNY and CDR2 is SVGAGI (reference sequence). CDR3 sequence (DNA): TGTGCCGCTACAGGGGGCGATAATTCACCCCTCCACTTT. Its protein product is CAATGGDNSPLHF.

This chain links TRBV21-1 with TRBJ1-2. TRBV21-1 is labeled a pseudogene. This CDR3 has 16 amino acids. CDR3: CASSFRKRAFLYGYTF. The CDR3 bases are TGTGCCAGCAGCTTCCGCAAGCGGGCCTTCCTCTATGGCTACACCTTC.

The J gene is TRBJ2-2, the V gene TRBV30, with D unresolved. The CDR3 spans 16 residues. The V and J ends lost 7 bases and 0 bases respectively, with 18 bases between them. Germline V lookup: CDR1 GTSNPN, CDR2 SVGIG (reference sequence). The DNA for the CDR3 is TGTGCCTCCCCCTGCGGCCCATCAACGAACACCGGGGAGCTGTTTTTT. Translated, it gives CASPCGPSTNTGELFF.

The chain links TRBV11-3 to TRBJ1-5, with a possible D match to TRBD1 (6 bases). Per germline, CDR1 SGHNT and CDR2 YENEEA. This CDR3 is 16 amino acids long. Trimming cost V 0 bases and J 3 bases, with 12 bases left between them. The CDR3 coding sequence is TGTGCCAGCAGCTTAGAGGTGGACAGCCTCAATCAGCCCCAGCATTTT. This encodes CASSLEVDSLNQPQHF.

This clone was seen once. CDR3 DNA: TGTGCCAGCAGCTTAACTTCCGGGACAGGGCCCGAGCAGTACTTC. As protein: CASSLTSGTGPEQYF. The chain couples TRBV7-2 to TRBJ2-7; 9 positions agree with TRBD1. Germline CDR1 reads SGHTA; CDR2 reads FQGNSA. With 2 bases clipped from V and 6 bases from J, the junction kept 8 bases outside the gene matches. There are 15 residues in the CDR3.

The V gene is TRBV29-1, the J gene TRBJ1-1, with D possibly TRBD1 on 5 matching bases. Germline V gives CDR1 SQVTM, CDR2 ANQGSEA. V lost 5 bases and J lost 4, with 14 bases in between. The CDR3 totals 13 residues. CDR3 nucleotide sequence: TGCAGCGTTCTCAGGGAATCAGGCACTGAAGCTTTCTTT. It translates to CSVLRESGTEAFF.

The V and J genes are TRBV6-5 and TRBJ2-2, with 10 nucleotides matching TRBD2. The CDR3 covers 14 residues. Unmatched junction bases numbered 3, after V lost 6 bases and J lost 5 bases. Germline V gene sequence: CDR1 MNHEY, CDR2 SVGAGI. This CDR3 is CASRSTSGTGELFF. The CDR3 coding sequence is TGTGCCAGCAGATCGACTAGCGGGACCGGGGAGCTGTTTTTT.

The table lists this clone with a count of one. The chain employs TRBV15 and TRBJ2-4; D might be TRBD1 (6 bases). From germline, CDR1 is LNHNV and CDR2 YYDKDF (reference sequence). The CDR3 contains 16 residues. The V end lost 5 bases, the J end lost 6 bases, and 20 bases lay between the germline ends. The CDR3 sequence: CATSAGDRFRTNIQYF. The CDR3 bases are TGTGCCACCAGCGCAGGGGATAGGTTCCGAACAAACATTCAGTACTTC.

The CDR3 reads CASRRAVNTEAFF. The CDR3 DNA is TGTGCCAGCAGGAGGGCAGTGAACACTGAAGCTTTCTTT. This chain links TRBV4-2 with TRBJ1-1; D is ambiguous. V shed 6 bases and J shed 0 bases, with 8 bases lying between them. Germline V gene sequence: CDR1 LGHNA, CDR2 YNFKEQ. The CDR3 is 13 amino acids.

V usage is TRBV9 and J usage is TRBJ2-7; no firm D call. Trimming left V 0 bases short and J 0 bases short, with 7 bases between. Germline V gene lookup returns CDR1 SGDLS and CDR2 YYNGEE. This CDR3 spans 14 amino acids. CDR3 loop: CASSVVSGSYEQYF. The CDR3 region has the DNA TGTGCCAGCAGCGTAGTTTCAGGCTCCTACGAGCAGTACTTC.

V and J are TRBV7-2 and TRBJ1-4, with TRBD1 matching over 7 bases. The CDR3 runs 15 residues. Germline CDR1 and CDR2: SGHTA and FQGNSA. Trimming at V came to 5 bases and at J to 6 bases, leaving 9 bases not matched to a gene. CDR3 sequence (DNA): TGTGCCAGCAGCCAACCTGGGACAGACGATGAAAAACTGTTTTTT. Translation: CASSQPGTDDEKLFF.

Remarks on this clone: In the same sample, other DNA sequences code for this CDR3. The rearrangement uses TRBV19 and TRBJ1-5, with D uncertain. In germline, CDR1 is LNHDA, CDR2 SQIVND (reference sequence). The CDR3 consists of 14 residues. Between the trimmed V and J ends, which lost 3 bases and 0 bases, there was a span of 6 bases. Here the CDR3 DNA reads TGTGCCAGTAGTATCGGTAATAGCAATCAGCCCCAGCATTTT. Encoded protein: CASSIGNSNQPQHF.

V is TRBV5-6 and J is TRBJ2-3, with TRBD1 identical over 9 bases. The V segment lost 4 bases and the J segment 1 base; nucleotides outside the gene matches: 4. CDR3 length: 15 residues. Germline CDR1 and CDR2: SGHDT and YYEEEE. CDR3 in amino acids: CASSIQGAGTDTQYF. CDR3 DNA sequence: TGTGCCAGCAGCATACAGGGGGCGGGCACAGATACGCAGTATTTT.

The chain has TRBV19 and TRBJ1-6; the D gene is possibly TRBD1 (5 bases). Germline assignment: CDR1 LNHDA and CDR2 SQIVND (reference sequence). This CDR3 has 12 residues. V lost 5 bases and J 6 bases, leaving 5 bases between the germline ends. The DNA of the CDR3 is TGTGCCAGTAGTCAGGGTAATTCACCCCTCCACTTT. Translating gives CASSQGNSPLHF.

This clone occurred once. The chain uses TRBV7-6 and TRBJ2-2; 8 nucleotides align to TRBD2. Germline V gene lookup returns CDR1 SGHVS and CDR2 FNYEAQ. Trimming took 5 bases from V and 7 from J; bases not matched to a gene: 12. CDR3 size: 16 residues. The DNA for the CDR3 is TGTGCCAGCAGCCGCCTCGTGACTAGCGAGGGCGGGGAGCTGTTTTTT. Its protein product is CASSRLVTSEGGELFF.

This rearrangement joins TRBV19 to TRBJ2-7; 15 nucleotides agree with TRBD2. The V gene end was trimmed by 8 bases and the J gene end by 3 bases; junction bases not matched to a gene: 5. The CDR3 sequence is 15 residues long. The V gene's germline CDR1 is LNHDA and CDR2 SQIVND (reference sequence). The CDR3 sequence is CASFGLAGGNYEQYF. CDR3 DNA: TGTGCCAGTTTCGGACTAGCGGGAGGGAACTACGAGCAGTACTTC.

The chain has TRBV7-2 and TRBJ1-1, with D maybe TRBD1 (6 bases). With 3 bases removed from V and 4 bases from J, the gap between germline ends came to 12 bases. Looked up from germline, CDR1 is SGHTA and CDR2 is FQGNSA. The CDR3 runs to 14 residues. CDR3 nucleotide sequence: TGTGCCAGCAGCTTGACAGGACATGTCACTGAAGCTTTCTTT. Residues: CASSLTGHVTEAFF.

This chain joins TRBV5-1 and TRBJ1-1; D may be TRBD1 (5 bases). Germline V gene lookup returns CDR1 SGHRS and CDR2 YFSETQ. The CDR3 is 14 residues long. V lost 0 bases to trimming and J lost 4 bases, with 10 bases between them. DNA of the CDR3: TGCGCCAGCAGCTTGGCTATCCAGGGCACTGAAGCTTTCTTT. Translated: CASSLAIQGTEAFF.

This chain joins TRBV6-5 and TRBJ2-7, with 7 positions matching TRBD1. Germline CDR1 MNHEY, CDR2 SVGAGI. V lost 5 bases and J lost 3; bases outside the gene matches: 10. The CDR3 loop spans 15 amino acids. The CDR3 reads CASSISGGEVYEQYF. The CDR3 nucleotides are TGTGCCAGCAGTATATCAGGGGGAGAAGTCTACGAGCAGTACTTC.

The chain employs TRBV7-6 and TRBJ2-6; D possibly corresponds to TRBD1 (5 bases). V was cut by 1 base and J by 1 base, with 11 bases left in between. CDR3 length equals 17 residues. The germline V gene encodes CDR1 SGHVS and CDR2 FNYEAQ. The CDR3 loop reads CASSLVVQGSGANVLTF. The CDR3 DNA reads TGTGCCAGCAGCTTAGTCGTCCAGGGTTCTGGGGCCAACGTCCTGACTTTC.

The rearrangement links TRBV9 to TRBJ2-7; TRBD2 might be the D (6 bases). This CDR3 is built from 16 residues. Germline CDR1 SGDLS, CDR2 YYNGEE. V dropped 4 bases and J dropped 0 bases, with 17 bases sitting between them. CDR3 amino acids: CASSPSRGGISYEQYF. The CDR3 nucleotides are TGTGCCAGCAGCCCATCCCGAGGAGGGATCTCCTACGAGCAGTACTTC.